This TCR beta chain was identified in a study of blood T cell repertoires in COVID-19. Sequencing was performed with immunoSEQ multiplex PCR; in TCRdb, only in-frame clones are kept and a portion is missing. The table shows a few hundred thousand clones, with nearly 90% occurring only once. Germline CDR1 is SGDLS and CDR2 is YYNGEE. Trimming left V 0 bases short and J 11 bases short, with 13 bases between. CDR3 size: 13 residues. Clinical history reported by participants formed the basis on which cohorts were assigned. The V gene is TRBV9, the J gene TRBJ2-3; possibly TRBD2 for D (6 bases). This clonotype originated in a woman aged 18-30 years with acute COVID-19. The source material was PBMCs or T cells enriched from blood (not recorded which). CDR3 sequence reads: CASSVERRGEQYF. The CDR3, as DNA: TGTGCCAGCAGCGTAGAAAGGAGGGGTGAGCAGTATTTT.